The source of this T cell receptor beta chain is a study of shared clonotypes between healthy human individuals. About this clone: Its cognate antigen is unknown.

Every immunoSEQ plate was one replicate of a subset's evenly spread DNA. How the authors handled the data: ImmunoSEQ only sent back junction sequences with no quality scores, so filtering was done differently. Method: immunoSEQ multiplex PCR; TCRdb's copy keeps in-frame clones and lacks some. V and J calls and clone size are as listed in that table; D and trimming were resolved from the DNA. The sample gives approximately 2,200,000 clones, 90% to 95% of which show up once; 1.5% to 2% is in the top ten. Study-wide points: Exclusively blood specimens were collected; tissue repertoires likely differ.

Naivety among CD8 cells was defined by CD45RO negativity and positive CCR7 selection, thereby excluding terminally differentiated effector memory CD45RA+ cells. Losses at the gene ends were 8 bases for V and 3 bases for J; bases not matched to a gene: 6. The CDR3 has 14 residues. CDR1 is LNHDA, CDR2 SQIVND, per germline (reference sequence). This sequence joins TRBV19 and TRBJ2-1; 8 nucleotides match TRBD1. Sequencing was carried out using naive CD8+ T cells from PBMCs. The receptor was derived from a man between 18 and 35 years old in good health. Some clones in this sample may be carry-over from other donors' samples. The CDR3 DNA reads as TGTGCCAGTCGACAGGGGTCTTACTACAATGAGCAGTTCTTC. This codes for CASRQGSYYNEQFF.